The next 4 T cell receptor beta chains were all read from a single sample in a study of blood T cell repertoires in COVID-19. Profiling relied on immunoSEQ multiplex PCR, and the TCRdb table lists in-frame clones only, not all of them. Found here are approximately 300,000 clones, around 90% of them singletons; the top ten hold 6% to 7%. Sequencing was done on a sample of peripheral blood. The receptors originated from a woman aged 25 to 39 with COVID-19, enrolled during active disease.

This clone has just one count. Within the sample, other DNA sequences also encode this same CDR3. The genes are TRBV18 and TRBJ2-7; D remains unclear. Germline loops: CDR1 KGHSH, CDR2 LQKENI. V lost 6 bases, J lost 0 bases, and 6 bases lay in between. CDR3 length: 12 amino acids. The CDR3 coding sequence is TGTGCCAGCTCTCCTAGCTCCTACGAGCAGTACTTC. Amino acids: CASSPSSYEQYF.

The table lists this clone with a count of one. The chain has TRBV13 and TRBJ1-3; TRBD1 might be the D (6 bases). This CDR3 has 16 residues. Trimming stripped 3 bases from V and 3 bases from J, with 15 bases between. Germline V gene sequence: CDR1 PRHDT, CDR2 FYEKMQ (reference sequence). CDR3 bases: TGTGCCAGCAGCTTGGGGGCCAGGGCGGATGGAAACACCATATATTTT. Translating it yields CASSLGARADGNTIYF.

The V call is TRBV18, the J call TRBJ1-3, with 7 bases aligning to TRBD1. The CDR3 covers 15 residues. J was trimmed by 4 bases and V by 4 bases; bases with no gene match: 7. Germline V lookup: CDR1 KGHSH, CDR2 LQKENI. For the CDR3, the DNA is TGTGCCAGCTCACGGATGACAGGGAAAGGAAACACCATATATTTT. Protein: CASSRMTGKGNTIYF.

This sequence joins TRBV7-9 and TRBJ1-6; D gene ambiguous. Germline CDR1 SEHNR, CDR2 FQNEAQ (reference sequence). Trimming took off 6 bases at V and 8 bases at J, with 14 bases between the two ends. This CDR3 is 14 amino acids long. The CDR3 coding sequence is TGTGCCAGCAGTTCAGCGACCGATTATTCACCCCTCCACTTT. Translating gives CASSSATDYSPLHF.